Listed below are T cell receptor beta chains from one sample, sequenced in a study of blood T cell repertoires in COVID-19. Generated by immunoSEQ multiplex PCR, the TCRdb table keeps only in-frame clones and is missing some. The data contain more than 75,000 clones, roughly 90% of them seen just once; the ten biggest clones take up less than 3.5%. Input material: peripheral blood. These receptors came from a man over 45 with COVID-19, enrolled during active disease. Both conserved end residues are part of each CDR3. Fields, in order: CDR3 protein, CDR3 DNA, V gene, J gene, clone size, D gene. The D gene is left open where the match is weak. Clone size is stated in some rows and not others, as once, few, many or a class when expanded.

CDR3 protein: CASSLDTNNYGYTF
CDR3 DNA: TGTGCCAGCAGCCTCGACACCAATAACTATGGCTACACCTTC
V gene: TRBV9
J gene: TRBJ1-2
clone size: few
D gene: -

CDR3 protein: CASSIQQGRGTEAFF
CDR3 DNA: TGTGCCAGCAGCATCCAACAGGGGCGAGGCACTGAAGCTTTCTTT
V gene: TRBV7-2
J gene: TRBJ1-1
clone size: -
D gene: TRBD1

CDR3 protein: CASSHQFRDRIPMNTEAFF
CDR3 DNA: TGTGCCAGCAGCCATCAATTCCGGGACAGAATCCCCATGAACACTGAAGCTTTCTTT
V gene: TRBV3-1/TRBV3-2
J gene: TRBJ1-1
clone size: -
D gene: TRBD1

CDR3 protein: CAISGYSNYGYTF
CDR3 DNA: TGTGCCATCAGTGGGTACAGTAACTATGGCTACACCTTC
V gene: TRBV10-3
J gene: TRBJ1-2
clone size: -
D gene: -

CDR3 protein: CASRPMAGGGIQYF
CDR3 DNA: TGTGCCAGCAGGCCGATGGCGGGGGGGGGCATTCAGTACTTC
V gene: TRBV5-4
J gene: TRBJ2-4
clone size: -
D gene: TRBD2

CDR3 protein: CASRVDRSWANVLTF
CDR3 DNA: TGTGCCAGCAGGGTCGACAGATCCTGGGCCAACGTCCTGACTTTC
V gene: TRBV2
J gene: TRBJ2-6
clone size: few
D gene: -

CDR3 protein: CASSLSAGGQPQHF
CDR3 DNA: TGTGCCAGCAGCTTATCGGCAGGGGGACAGCCCCAGCATTTT
V gene: TRBV7-2
J gene: TRBJ1-5
clone size: -
D gene: TRBD1

CDR3 protein: CAWRWGVDTQYF
CDR3 DNA: TGTGCCTGGAGGTGGGGAGTAGATACGCAGTATTTT
V gene: TRBV30
J gene: TRBJ2-3
clone size: -
D gene: -

CDR3 protein: CASSLVSSARRRGNYGYTF
CDR3 DNA: TGTGCCAGCAGCTTAGTTAGTTCGGCCAGGCGAAGGGGCAACTATGGCTACACCTTC
V gene: TRBV7-2
J gene: TRBJ1-2
clone size: -
D gene: -

CDR3 protein: CASSLGGSPILDTQYF
CDR3 DNA: TGTGCCAGCAGCTTGGGCGGGTCCCCAATTCTTGATACGCAGTATTTT
V gene: TRBV5-6
J gene: TRBJ2-3
clone size: -
D gene: -

CDR3 protein: CASSSNLAGQETQYF
CDR3 DNA: TGCGCCAGCAGCTCGAACCTAGCGGGGCAAGAGACCCAGTACTTC
V gene: TRBV5-1
J gene: TRBJ2-5
clone size: -
D gene: TRBD2

CDR3 protein: CASSPTLAGGSYEQYF
CDR3 DNA: TGTGCCAGCAGCCCGACACTAGCGGGGGGCTCATACGAGCAGTACTTC
V gene: TRBV7-8
J gene: TRBJ2-7
clone size: -
D gene: TRBD2

CDR3 protein: CASSMGVGFNQPQHF
CDR3 DNA: TGTGCCAGTAGTATGGGAGTGGGATTCAATCAGCCCCAGCATTTT
V gene: TRBV19
J gene: TRBJ1-5
clone size: -
D gene: -

CDR3 protein: CASSYRSGTGNNQPQHF
CDR3 DNA: TGTGCCAGCAGTTACCGCTCCGGGACAGGGAACAATCAGCCCCAGCATTTT
V gene: TRBV6-2/TRBV6-3
J gene: TRBJ1-5
clone size: -
D gene: TRBD1

CDR3 protein: CASPLLDSSYEQYF
CDR3 DNA: TGTGCCAGCCCCCTCCTTGACAGCTCCTACGAGCAGTACTTC
V gene: TRBV21-1
J gene: TRBJ2-7
clone size: few
D gene: -

CDR3 protein: CASSSLAGGLAKNIQYF
CDR3 DNA: TGTGCCAGCAGCAGTCTCGCGGGGGGGCTAGCCAAAAACATTCAGTACTTC
V gene: TRBV7-2
J gene: TRBJ2-4
clone size: -
D gene: TRBD2

CDR3 protein: CASSPSSGNHNEQFF
CDR3 DNA: TGTGCCAGCAGCCCCTCTTCAGGGAATCACAATGAGCAGTTCTTC
V gene: TRBV11-3
J gene: TRBJ2-1
clone size: -
D gene: -

CDR3 protein: CASSIWDRVYNEQFF
CDR3 DNA: TGTGCCAGCAGCATATGGGACAGAGTCTACAATGAGCAGTTCTTC
V gene: TRBV5-6
J gene: TRBJ2-1
clone size: -
D gene: TRBD1

CDR3 protein: CSVEAGTAFNEKLFF
CDR3 DNA: TGCAGCGTTGAAGCGGGAACAGCCTTTAATGAAAAACTGTTTTTT
V gene: TRBV29-1
J gene: TRBJ1-4
clone size: few
D gene: -

CDR3 protein: CASSSSQGLSPLHF
CDR3 DNA: TGTGCCAGTAGTTCCAGCCAGGGGCTATCACCCCTCCACTTT
V gene: TRBV19
J gene: TRBJ1-6
clone size: -
D gene: -

CDR3 protein: CASSQGLGGELFF
CDR3 DNA: TGTGCCAGCAGTCAGGGACTCGGGGGGGAGCTGTTTTTT
V gene: TRBV2
J gene: TRBJ2-2
clone size: -
D gene: -

CDR3 protein: CASSLTAWSTEKLFF
CDR3 DNA: TGCGCCAGCAGCTTGACGGCCTGGAGTACTGAAAAACTGTTTTTT
V gene: TRBV5-1
J gene: TRBJ1-4
clone size: -
D gene: -

CDR3 protein: CATSRPGQGASGANVLTF
CDR3 DNA: TGTGCCACCAGCAGACCGGGACAGGGGGCTTCTGGGGCCAACGTCCTGACTTTC
V gene: TRBV15
J gene: TRBJ2-6
clone size: -
D gene: TRBD1

CDR3 protein: CASSPLRQGNTGELFF
CDR3 DNA: TGTGCCAGCAGCCCCCTCCGACAGGGGAACACCGGGGAGCTGTTTTTT
V gene: TRBV5-4
J gene: TRBJ2-2
clone size: -
D gene: TRBD1

CDR3 protein: CASSLSGGRGIREQFF
CDR3 DNA: TGCGCCAGCAGCTTAAGCGGGGGGAGAGGGATTCGTGAGCAGTTCTTC
V gene: TRBV4-1
J gene: TRBJ2-1
clone size: few
D gene: TRBD2

CDR3 protein: CASSLEAGKQYF
CDR3 DNA: TGTGCCAGCAGCTTAGAAGCGGGGAAGCAGTACTTC
V gene: TRBV7-2
J gene: TRBJ2-7
clone size: -
D gene: TRBD2

CDR3 protein: CASSFQVNQPQHF
CDR3 DNA: TGTGCCAGTAGTTTCCAGGTCAATCAGCCCCAGCATTTT
V gene: TRBV19
J gene: TRBJ1-5
clone size: -
D gene: -

CDR3 protein: CASTPGGGGGELFF
CDR3 DNA: TGTGCCAGCACCCCGGGCGGGGGGGGCGGGGAGCTGTTTTTT
V gene: TRBV9
J gene: TRBJ2-2
clone size: -
D gene: TRBD2

CDR3 protein: CASSPDRAYNSPLHF
CDR3 DNA: TGTGCCAGCAGTCCGGACAGGGCCTATAATTCACCCCTCCACTTT
V gene: TRBV7-9
J gene: TRBJ1-6
clone size: -
D gene: TRBD1

CDR3 protein: CASSPTSGGNNEQFF
CDR3 DNA: TGTGCCAGCAGCCCGACTAGCGGGGGAAACAATGAGCAGTTCTTC
V gene: TRBV11-3
J gene: TRBJ2-1
clone size: -
D gene: TRBD2

CDR3 protein: CASSSRTGGHQETQYF
CDR3 DNA: TGTGCCAGCAGTTCCCGAACGGGGGGCCACCAAGAGACCCAGTACTTC
V gene: TRBV2
J gene: TRBJ2-5
clone size: -
D gene: -

CDR3 protein: CAWIEGAGNTIYF
CDR3 DNA: TGTGCCTGGATAGAGGGTGCCGGAAACACCATATATTTT
V gene: TRBV30
J gene: TRBJ1-3
clone size: -
D gene: -

CDR3 protein: CASSQAPLGQGIYGYTF
CDR3 DNA: TGTGCCAGCAGCCAAGCCCCCCTGGGACAGGGGATCTATGGCTACACCTTC
V gene: TRBV3-1/TRBV3-2
J gene: TRBJ1-2
clone size: -
D gene: TRBD1

CDR3 protein: CASSQGQGGPDTQYF
CDR3 DNA: TGTGCCAGCTCACAGGGACAGGGCGGGCCAGATACGCAGTATTTT
V gene: TRBV18
J gene: TRBJ2-3
clone size: -
D gene: TRBD1

CDR3 protein: CASSRNSDRGTNEKLFF
CDR3 DNA: TGTGCCAGCAGCCGTAACTCGGACAGGGGCACCAATGAAAAACTGTTTTTT
V gene: TRBV11-2
J gene: TRBJ1-4
clone size: -
D gene: TRBD1

CDR3 protein: CASSLSETQYF
CDR3 DNA: TGCGCCAGCAGCTTGAGCGAGACCCAGTACTTC
V gene: TRBV5-1
J gene: TRBJ2-5
clone size: -
D gene: -

CDR3 protein: CATSPGAAGSPLHF
CDR3 DNA: TGTGCCACCAGTCCGGGTGCCGCAGGGTCACCCCTCCACTTT
V gene: TRBV15
J gene: TRBJ1-6
clone size: -
D gene: -

CDR3 protein: CASRQGYNSPLHF
CDR3 DNA: TGTGCCAGCAGACAGGGTTATAATTCACCCCTCCACTTT
V gene: TRBV11-2
J gene: TRBJ1-6
clone size: few
D gene: -